The clone carrying this T cell receptor beta chain was counted many times. What it binds is unknown. Each cDNA got a UMI-containing oligo ligated at its 3' end. First-round PCR used four to five cycles and beta primers RC1.1 and RC1.2 covering TRBC1 and TRBC2. TCRdb re-derived calls from the UMI-ligation and nested PCR reads in MiXCR, one entry per CDR3 protein. The sample lists approximately 50,000 distinct CDR3 sequences; around a tenth were seen once. Germline CDR1 and CDR2: LGHDT and YNNKEL (reference sequence). V was trimmed by 4 bases and J by 0 bases, leaving 14 bases between them. The CDR3 is made up of 16 amino acids. The data were taken from a study of quantifying T cell responses using KT2 cells. Study information: Reverse transcription used primers in the TCR alpha and beta constant regions. Study-wide results and limits: Very high KT2 spike-in numbers caused saturation in KT2 sequence detection.

This chain joins TRBV3-1 and TRBJ2-3, with D unresolved. The sample comprised PBMCs spiked with cells of the T cell clone KT2. This TCR derives from a human donor. For the CDR3, the DNA is TGTGCCAGCAGCCGGGGATCCAGACCTAGCACAGATACGCAGTATTTT. This codes for CASSRGSRPSTDTQYF.